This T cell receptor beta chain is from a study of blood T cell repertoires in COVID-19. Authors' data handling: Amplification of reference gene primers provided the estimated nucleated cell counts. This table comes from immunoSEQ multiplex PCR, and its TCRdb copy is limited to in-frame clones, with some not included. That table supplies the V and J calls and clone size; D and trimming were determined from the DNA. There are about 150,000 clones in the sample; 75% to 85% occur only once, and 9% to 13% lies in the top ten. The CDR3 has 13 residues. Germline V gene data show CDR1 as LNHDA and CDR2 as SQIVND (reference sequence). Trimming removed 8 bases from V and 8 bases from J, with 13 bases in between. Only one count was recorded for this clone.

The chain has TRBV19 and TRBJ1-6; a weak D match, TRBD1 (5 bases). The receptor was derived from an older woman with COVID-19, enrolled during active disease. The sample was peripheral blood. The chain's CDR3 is CASGGTADSPLHF. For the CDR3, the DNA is TGTGCCAGTGGAGGGACGGCGGATTCACCCCTCCACTTT.